The sequence of this TCR beta chain was determined in a study of CD8+ T cells in alopecia areata (dated by TCRdb to 2016 to 2019). Looking at the study overall: Treated patients were enrolled in an open-label pilot trial of oral tofacitinib, 5 to 10 mg twice daily, for moderate-to-severe alopecia areata. Tofacitinib was administered for 6 to 18 months, and 6 months of follow-up off drug were then conducted to assess delayed response and recurrence. The SALT score, which quantifies the percentage of affected scalp surface area, was used to measure disease severity in treated patients. The study used high-throughput TCRbeta sequencing to examine T cell clonal expansion in alopecia areata, in both the C3H/HeJ mouse model and human patients. Human TCRbeta sequencing covered scalp tissue and sorted CD4+ and CD8+ peripheral blood T cells from patchy and totalis/universalis alopecia areata patients and healthy controls. Patients on tofacitinib were biopsied at baseline and after 4 and 24 weeks of treatment, and several of the patients also had a later scalp biopsy. Scalp clonality was compared across normal scalp (n=4), patchy alopecia areata scalp (n=8), and alopecia totalis/universalis scalp (n=8). RNA came from the PAXgene miRNA kit for fixed scalp, the miRNeasy kit for PBMCs, and the RNeasy kit for mouse skin. TCRbeta CDR3 regions were amplified by immunoSEQ multiplex PCR using 35 Vbeta forward and 13 Jbeta reverse primers.

Receptors were amplified or captured by the immunoSEQ multiplex PCR assay. RNA was extracted from all samples and reverse transcribed into cDNA as template for TCR sequencing. First-strand cDNA was synthesized with SuperScript III using a 2:1 mix of oligo-dT and random hexamers. Amplification bias was assessed with a synthetic immune receptor repertoire, and residual bias was removed computationally. Per the source publication's procedure: Raw reads were preprocessed to remove errors, and CDR3 was defined according to IMGT conventions as the region from the conserved cysteine to phenylalanine. Clonality was computed by normalizing Shannon entropy by log2 of the number of productive unique TCRs and subtracting the result from 1. Whether each scalp clone was CD4 or CD8 was inferred by checking scalp TCRbeta sequences against the CD4 and CD8 repertoires from sorted blood. TCRdb retrieved this table from immuneACCESS and kept in-frame rearrangements only. Not all clones are present; in checked studies, unresolved V genes account for under half, and no reason is known for the remainder. The D gene and trimming were derived from the DNA, and the V and J assignments and clone size from that table. The sample contains 150,000 to 200,000 clones, 50% to 70% of them found a single time. The biggest ten clones account for under 1.5% of the sample.

Turning to this clone: Its cognate antigen has yet to be identified. Base qualities are not recorded, but no much larger clone differs from it by a single base.

The research as a whole found: Shared TCR sequences between patients were less evident than in mice, which may be partly attributable to HLA diversity in the patient population. Unlike mouse skin, which is dominated by gammadelta T cells, normal human skin has resident alphabeta T cells that are also sequenced, and this complicates analysis of the scalp TCR repertoire. Lesional scalp, especially in alopecia totalis/universalis, showed higher clonality and more expanded CD8+ clones than normal scalp, suggesting antigenic drive. The treated cohort was small, with a single nonresponder, so links between baseline CD8+ expansion and response need larger studies. Many expanded lesional clones persisted in scalp and blood during tofacitinib treatment, which may partly explain relapse after stopping treatment. Tofacitinib significantly decreased scalp clonality and the number of expanded CD8+ clones among the top 100 scalp clones.

The germline V gene encodes CDR1 MGHRA and CDR2 YSYEKL. Spanning cysteine to phenylalanine, the CDR3 consists of 13 amino acids. Only the CDR3 region is kept as DNA, spanning 39 bases read in frame from base 1. A distance of 7 bases separates the germline ends of V and J, which lose 0 bases and 5 bases respectively. The treatment or condition label corresponds to: oral pan-JAK inhibitor, 5-10 mg twice daily. Lesional scalp punch biopsies and peripheral blood were collected from alopecia areata patients. After PBMCs were isolated by density centrifugation and stained for CD3, CD4 and CD8, a FACSAria was used to sort CD4+ and CD8+ T cells.

The clonotype originates from a human donor with alopecia areata. The V gene is TRBV4-1 and the J gene is TRBJ1-1; the D gene identity is not certain. Here the sequenced sample was CD4+ T cells sorted from blood, taken between weeks 49 and 50, from a patient treated with tofacitinib. The CDR3 reads as follows: CASSQDLGTEAFF. The bases are TGCGCCAGCAGCCAAGATTTGGGAACTGAAGCTTTCTTT.